This TCR beta chain comes out of a study of cytomegalovirus exposure and HLA in healthy donors. The study's findings and limits: Later analysis identified 16,951 TCR beta sequences associated with HLA alleles, using a false discovery rate threshold of 0.05. Among TCR sequences, most were rare, though some public TCRs appeared in many donors. Several of the most significant clusters appeared, in a later analysis, to be linked to common viral pathogens.

The primer mix had 60 Vbeta and 13 Jbeta primers. Assay used: immunoSEQ multiplex PCR; TCRdb lists only in-frame clones, some missing. Among about 110,000 clones listed, 70% to 75% were seen once. Looked up from germline, CDR1 is MNHEY and CDR2 is SMNVEV (reference sequence). The CDR3 covers 16 residues. Trimming cost V 2 bases and J 3 bases; bases outside gene matches: 7. This clone was observed a handful of times. Its antigen is not identified. The chain has TRBV27 and TRBJ2-1; 7 bases fit TRBD1. This clonotype was sampled from a female donor in good health and CMV-seronegative. Material: PBMCs. CDR3 nucleotides: TGTGCCAGCAGTTTAAGGGGACAGATGAACTACAATGAGCAGTTCTTC. It encodes CASSLRGQMNYNEQFF.